This T cell receptor beta chain emerged from a study of technical replicates of blood from a few donors. Looked up from germline, CDR1 is SGHRS and CDR2 is YFSETQ. This CDR3 is 16 amino acids long. Trimming removed 3 bases from V and 4 bases from J; junction bases left unmatched: 11. Libraries were prepared by immunoSEQ multiplex PCR; TCRdb keeps only in-frame clonotypes and omits some of them. Of 74,000 or so clones in the sample, 96% were seen once. The source of this sequence is a human donor in good health. The sample comprised T cells isolated from PBMCs. The gene calls are TRBV5-1 and TRBJ2-7; 9 positions agree with TRBD1. CDR3 loop: CASSSSPGQGRYEQYF. In DNA, the CDR3 is TGCGCCAGCAGCTCATCACCGGGACAGGGAAGGTACGAGCAGTACTTC.